The rows below give T cell receptor beta chains drawn from one sample of a study of control samples from healthy donors and cancer patients. Sequencing was performed with immunoSEQ multiplex PCR; in TCRdb, only in-frame clones are kept and a portion is missing. The sample yields some 150,000 clones, 93% seen once. Sequencing input: blood. The receptors stem from a man aged 50 to 59 in good health. Both conserved end residues are trimmed from each CDR3. D genes are given only for firm matches.

j_gene	v_gene	d_gene	CDR3aa
TRBJ1-1	TRBV3-1/TRBV3-2	TRBD1	ASSPGQRNTEAF
TRBJ2-1	TRBV12-2	.	ASRPGHNSYNEQF
TRBJ2-6	TRBV27	.	ASSSDRTGANVLT
TRBJ2-3	TRBV19	.	ASSLGLAPRTDTQY
TRBJ2-3	TRBV12-5	.	ASGSGRQEADTQY
TRBJ2-7	TRBV27	TRBD1	ASSPLWGQGAYEQY
TRBJ1-5	TRBV19	.	ASSIGVTYQPQH
TRBJ2-1	TRBV19	TRBD1	ASSAGTGGALNEQF
TRBJ1-1	TRBV9	.	ASSVGGETEAF
TRBJ2-7	TRBV18	.	ASSGGRHSYEQY
TRBJ2-7	TRBV2	TRBD2	ASRKGLAGSYEQY
TRBJ2-7	TRBV5-1	TRBD2	ASSLAQLAGSPEQY
TRBJ1-3	TRBV6-5	TRBD1	ASRRTGDSGNTIY
TRBJ2-1	TRBV5-4	.	AGSSQGAGYNEQF
TRBJ1-1	TRBV5-1	.	ASSITRNTEAF
TRBJ1-1	TRBV19	.	ASSTTLTGNTEAF
TRBJ2-3	TRBV11-2	.	ASTPQTDTQY
TRBJ2-7	TRBV19	TRBD1	ASSSRDRVAGVLSYEQY
TRBJ1-2	TRBV10-3	.	AISDDSRTADYGYT
TRBJ2-1	TRBV4-1	.	ASSQVNLISYNEQF
TRBJ2-1	TRBV9	TRBD1	ASSVGPTWGTGGLQNEQF
TRBJ2-7	TRBV2	.	ASSAATEQY
TRBJ1-1	TRBV28	.	ASSSPPGPEAF
TRBJ1-1	TRBV5-1	TRBD1	ASTTGDRVNTEAF
TRBJ1-2	TRBV19	.	ASSIDQSGYGYT
TRBJ1-5	TRBV10-1	.	ASSDGANQPQH
TRBJ2-7	TRBV27	.	ASSLAGRAHHEQY
TRBJ2-3	TRBV10-2	.	ASSDFDSSTDTQY
TRBJ2-1	TRBV7-8	.	ASSKPGLPNNEQF
TRBJ2-4	TRBV11-3	.	ASSLRIGGIQY
TRBJ2-5	TRBV11-2	TRBD1	ASSLGGGQGETQY
TRBJ2-7	TRBV7-9	TRBD1	ASSFTRDSQY
TRBJ2-3	TRBV30	.	AWSQPPSQY
TRBJ2-1	TRBV6-5	TRBD1	ASRWTGGSYNEQF
TRBJ2-7	TRBV27	TRBD2	ASSFSGATSGSSYEQY
TRBJ2-4	TRBV2	.	ASSPLAKNIQY
TRBJ2-2	TRBV28	TRBD2	ASSWTSVMTGELF
TRBJ2-7	TRBV5-6	.	ASSSSGGSYEQY
TRBJ2-1	TRBV5-1	.	ASRGYDNEQF
TRBJ2-7	TRBV19	TRBD1	ATKTGSYEQY
TRBJ1-2	TRBV5-6	.	ASSLGGGASGYT
TRBJ2-7	TRBV27	.	ASKKDHNPASEQY
TRBJ1-1	TRBV25-1	.	ASSARKSGMNTEAF
TRBJ2-7	TRBV18	.	ASSPFPIYEQY
TRBJ2-7	TRBV2	.	ATRPDRPEQY